The present TCR beta chain was sequenced within a study of cytomegalovirus exposure and HLA in healthy donors. This clone occurred once. No antigen is known for it. Study results and limitations: One variant, a missense change in DCLRE1C, was linked in a later analysis to TCR beta V- and J-gene trimming.

PCR was performed using 60 Vbeta and 13 Jbeta primers. Sequencing used immunoSEQ multiplex PCR; TCRdb keeps in-frame clones, though not all of them. The table has 150,000 to 200,000 clones, over 65% seen once. Germline CDR1 reads SGHRS; CDR2 reads YFSETQ. CDR3 length: 18 amino acids. The V and J ends lost 0 bases and 5 bases, in that order; junction bases with no gene match: 15. Despite likely unrecorded immune exposures, the donors were nominally healthy at the time of sampling. Specimen: PBMCs. The V call is TRBV5-1, the J call TRBJ2-7; 9 bases align to TRBD1. The receptor comes from a woman aged 40 to 55 in good health and CMV-seronegative. The CDR3 nucleotides read TGCGCCAGCAGCTTGGGGGCCCCCCGGGACAGGGCTGTCCACGAGCAGTACTTC. Its translation: CASSLGAPRDRAVHEQYF. Full variable domain (missing parts from reference TRBV5-1 and TRBJ2-7): KAGVTQTPRYLIKTRGQQVTLSCSPISGHRSVSWYQQTPGQGLQFLFEYFSETQRNKGNFPGRFSGRQFSNSRSEMNVSTLELGDSALYLCASSLGAPRDRAVHEQYFGPGTRLTVT.